The subject of this entry is one TCR beta chain. The immunoSEQ assay was v3.0, run at survey level. Assay: immunoSEQ multiplex PCR; the TCRdb copy retains only in-frame clones and omits some. The sample gives 25,000 to 30,000 clones, 85% to 95% of which show up once; over 6% is in the top ten. This record comes from a study of long-term antiretroviral therapy in people with HIV. Germline-derived CDR1 and CDR2 are MNHEY and SVGAGI. There are 14 residues in the CDR3. V shed 5 bases and J shed 5 bases, with 12 bases lying between them. V is TRBV6-5 and J is TRBJ2-2, with D tentatively TRBD1 (5 bases). Material: unsorted PBMCs, obtained around 6.3 years after starting antiretroviral therapy. This receptor was identified in a woman aged 40 to 55 with HIV. The CDR3 bases are TGTGCCAGCAGTCCCAGGGCTGTGACCGGGGAGCTGTTTTTT. Residues: CASSPRAVTGELFF.